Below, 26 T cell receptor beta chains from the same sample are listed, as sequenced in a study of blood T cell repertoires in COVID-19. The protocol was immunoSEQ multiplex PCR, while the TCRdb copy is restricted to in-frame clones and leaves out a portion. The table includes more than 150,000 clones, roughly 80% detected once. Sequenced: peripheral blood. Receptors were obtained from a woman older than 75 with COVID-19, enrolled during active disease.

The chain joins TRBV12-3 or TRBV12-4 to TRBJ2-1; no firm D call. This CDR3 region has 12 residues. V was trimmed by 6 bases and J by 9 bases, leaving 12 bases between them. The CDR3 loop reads CASSPTASEQFF. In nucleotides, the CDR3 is TGTGCCAGCAGCCCGACTGCAAGTGAGCAGTTCTTC.

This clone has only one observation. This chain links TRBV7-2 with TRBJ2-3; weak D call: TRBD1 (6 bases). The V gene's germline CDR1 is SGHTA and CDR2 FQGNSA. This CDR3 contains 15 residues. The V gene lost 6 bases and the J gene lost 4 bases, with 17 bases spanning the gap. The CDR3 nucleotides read TGTGCCAGCAGACCACAGGGTTTAAAGGCAGATACGCAGTATTTT. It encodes CASRPQGLKADTQYF.

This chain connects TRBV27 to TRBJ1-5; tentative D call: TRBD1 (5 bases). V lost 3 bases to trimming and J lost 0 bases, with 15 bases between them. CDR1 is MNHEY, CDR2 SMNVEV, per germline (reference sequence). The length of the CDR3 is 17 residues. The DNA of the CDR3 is TGTGCCAGCAGTTTCAGGGCGCACCTCTATAGCAATCAGCCCCAGCATTTT. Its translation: CASSFRAHLYSNQPQHF.

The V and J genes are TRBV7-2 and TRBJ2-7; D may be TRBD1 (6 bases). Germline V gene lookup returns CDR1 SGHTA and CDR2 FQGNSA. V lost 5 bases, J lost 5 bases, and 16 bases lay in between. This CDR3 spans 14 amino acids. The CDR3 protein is CASSLGDRYHEQYF. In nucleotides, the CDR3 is TGTGCCAGCAGCCTAGGAGACAGGTACCACGAGCAGTACTTC.

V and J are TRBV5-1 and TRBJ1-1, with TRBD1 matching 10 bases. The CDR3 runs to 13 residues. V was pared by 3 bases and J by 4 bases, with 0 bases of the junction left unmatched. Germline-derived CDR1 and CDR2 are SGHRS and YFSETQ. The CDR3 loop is CASSWTGGTEAFF. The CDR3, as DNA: TGCGCCAGCAGCTGGACAGGGGGCACTGAAGCTTTCTTT.

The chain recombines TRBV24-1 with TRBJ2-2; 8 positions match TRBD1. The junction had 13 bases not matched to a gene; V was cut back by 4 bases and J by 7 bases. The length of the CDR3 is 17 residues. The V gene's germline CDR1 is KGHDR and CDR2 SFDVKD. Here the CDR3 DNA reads TGTGCCACCAGTGAATTGAGCTCGGGACAGGCCGGCGGGGAGCTGTTTTTT. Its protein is CATSELSSGQAGGELFF.

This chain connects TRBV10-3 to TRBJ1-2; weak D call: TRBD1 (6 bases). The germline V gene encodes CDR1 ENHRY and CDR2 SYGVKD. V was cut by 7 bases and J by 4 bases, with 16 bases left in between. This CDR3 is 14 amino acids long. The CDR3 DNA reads TGTGCCATCACCCAGGGGTTTGGGGGCTATGGCTACACCTTC. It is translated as CAITQGFGGYGYTF.

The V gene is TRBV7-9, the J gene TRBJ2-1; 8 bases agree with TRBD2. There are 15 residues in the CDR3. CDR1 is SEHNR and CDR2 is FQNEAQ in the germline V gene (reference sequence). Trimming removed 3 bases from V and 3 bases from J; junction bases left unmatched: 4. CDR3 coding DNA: TGTGCCAGCAGCTTTAGCGGGACCCTCTACAATGAGCAGTTCTTC. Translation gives CASSFSGTLYNEQFF.

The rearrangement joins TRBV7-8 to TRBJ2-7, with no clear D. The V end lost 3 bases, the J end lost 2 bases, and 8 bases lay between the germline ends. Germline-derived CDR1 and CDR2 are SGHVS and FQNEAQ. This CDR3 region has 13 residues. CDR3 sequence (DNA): TGTGCCAGCAGCTTTCCAGGAACCTACGAGCAGTACTTC. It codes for CASSFPGTYEQYF.

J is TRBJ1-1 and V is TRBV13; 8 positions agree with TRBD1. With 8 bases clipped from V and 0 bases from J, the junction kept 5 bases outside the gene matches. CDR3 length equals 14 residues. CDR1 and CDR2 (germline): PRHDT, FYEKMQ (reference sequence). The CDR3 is CASSGTGLNTEAFF. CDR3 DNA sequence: TGTGCCAGCTCCGGGACAGGTTTGAACACTGAAGCTTTCTTT.

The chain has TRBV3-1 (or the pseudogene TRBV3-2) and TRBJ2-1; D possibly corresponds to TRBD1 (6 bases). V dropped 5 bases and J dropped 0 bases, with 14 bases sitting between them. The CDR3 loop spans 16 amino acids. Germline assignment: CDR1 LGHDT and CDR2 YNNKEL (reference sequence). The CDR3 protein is CASSKYRVLSYNEQFF. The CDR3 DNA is TGTGCCAGCAGCAAGTACAGGGTTCTCTCCTACAATGAGCAGTTCTTC.

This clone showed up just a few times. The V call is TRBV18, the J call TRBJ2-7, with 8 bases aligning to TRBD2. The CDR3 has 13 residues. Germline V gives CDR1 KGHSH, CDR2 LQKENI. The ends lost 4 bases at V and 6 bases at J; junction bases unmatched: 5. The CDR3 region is CASSLGLAPEQYF. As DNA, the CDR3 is TGTGCCAGCTCACTCGGACTAGCCCCCGAGCAGTACTTC.

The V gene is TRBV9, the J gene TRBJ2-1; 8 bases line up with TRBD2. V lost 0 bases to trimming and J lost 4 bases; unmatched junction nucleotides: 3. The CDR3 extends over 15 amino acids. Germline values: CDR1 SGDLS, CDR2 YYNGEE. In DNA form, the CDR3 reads TGTGCCAGCAGCGTAGCCGGGAGGGGGTACAATGAGCAGTTCTTC. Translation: CASSVAGRGYNEQFF.

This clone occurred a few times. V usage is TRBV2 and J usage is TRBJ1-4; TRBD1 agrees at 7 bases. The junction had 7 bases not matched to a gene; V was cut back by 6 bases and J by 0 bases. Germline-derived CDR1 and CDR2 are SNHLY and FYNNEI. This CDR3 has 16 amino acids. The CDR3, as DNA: TGTGCCAGCAGCGCCGGGACAGCGGCAACTAATGAAAAACTGTTTTTT. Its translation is CASSAGTAATNEKLFF.

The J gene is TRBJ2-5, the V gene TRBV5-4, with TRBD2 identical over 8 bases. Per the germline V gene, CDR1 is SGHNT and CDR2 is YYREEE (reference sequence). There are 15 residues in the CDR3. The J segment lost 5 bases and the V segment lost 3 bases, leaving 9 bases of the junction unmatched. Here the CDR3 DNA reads TGTGCCAGCAGCTACGGGGGGGCCCAGGGGGAGACCCAGTACTTC. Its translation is CASSYGGAQGETQYF.

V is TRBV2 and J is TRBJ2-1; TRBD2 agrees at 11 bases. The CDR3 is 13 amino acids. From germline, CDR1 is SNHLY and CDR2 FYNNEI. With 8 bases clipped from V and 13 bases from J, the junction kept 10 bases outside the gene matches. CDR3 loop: CASALAGGSGQFF. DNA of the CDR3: TGTGCCAGCGCCCTAGCGGGGGGTTCCGGACAGTTCTTC.

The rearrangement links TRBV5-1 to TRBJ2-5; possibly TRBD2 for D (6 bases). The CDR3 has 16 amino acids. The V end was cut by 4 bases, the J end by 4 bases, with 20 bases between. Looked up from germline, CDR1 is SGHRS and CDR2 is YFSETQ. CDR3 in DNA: TGCGCCAGCAGCCGTTCCCTAGCGAGGGCGGGAGAGACCCAGTACTTC. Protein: CASSRSLARAGETQYF. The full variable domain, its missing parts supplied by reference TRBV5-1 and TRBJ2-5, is KAGVTQTPRYLIKTRGQQVTLSCSPISGHRSVSWYQQTPGQGLQFLFEYFSETQRNKGNFPGRFSGRQFSNSRSEMNVSTLELGDSALYLCASSRSLARAGETQYFGPGTRLLVL.

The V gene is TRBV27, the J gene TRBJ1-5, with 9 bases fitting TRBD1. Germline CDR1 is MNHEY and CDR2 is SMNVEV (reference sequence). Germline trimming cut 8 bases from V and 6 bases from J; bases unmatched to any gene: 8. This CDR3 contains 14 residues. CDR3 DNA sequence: TGTGCCAGCGGTACGGGACAGGGCTTTCAGCCCCAGCATTTT. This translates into CASGTGQGFQPQHF.

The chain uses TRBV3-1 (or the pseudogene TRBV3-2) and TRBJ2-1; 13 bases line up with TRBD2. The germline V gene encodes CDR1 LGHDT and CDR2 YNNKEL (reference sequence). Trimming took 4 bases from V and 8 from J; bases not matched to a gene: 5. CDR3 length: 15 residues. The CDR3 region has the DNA TGTGCCAGCAGCCTCGGACTAGCGGGAGCGCATGAGCAGTTCTTC. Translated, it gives CASSLGLAGAHEQFF.

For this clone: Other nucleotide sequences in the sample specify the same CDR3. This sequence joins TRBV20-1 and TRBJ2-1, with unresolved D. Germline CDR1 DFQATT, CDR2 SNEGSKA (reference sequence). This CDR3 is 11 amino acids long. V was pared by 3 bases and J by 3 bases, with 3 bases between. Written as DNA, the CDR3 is TGCAGTGCTAGTCTCTACAATGAGCAGTTCTTC. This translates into CSASLYNEQFF.

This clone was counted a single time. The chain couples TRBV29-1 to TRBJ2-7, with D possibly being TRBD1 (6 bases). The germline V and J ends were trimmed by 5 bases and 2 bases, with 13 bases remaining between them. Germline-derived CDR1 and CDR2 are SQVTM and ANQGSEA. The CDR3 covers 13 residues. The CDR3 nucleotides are TGCAGCGTTTATGGGGGCAGAGCCTACGAGCAGTACTTC. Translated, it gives CSVYGGRAYEQYF.

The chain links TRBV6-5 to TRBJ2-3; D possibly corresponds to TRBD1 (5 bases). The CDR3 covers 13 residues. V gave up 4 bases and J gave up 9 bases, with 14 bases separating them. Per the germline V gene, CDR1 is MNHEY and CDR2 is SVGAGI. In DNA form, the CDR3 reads TGTGCCAGCAGTTCCGCAGGGTCTCGGACGCAGTATTTT. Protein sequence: CASSSAGSRTQYF.

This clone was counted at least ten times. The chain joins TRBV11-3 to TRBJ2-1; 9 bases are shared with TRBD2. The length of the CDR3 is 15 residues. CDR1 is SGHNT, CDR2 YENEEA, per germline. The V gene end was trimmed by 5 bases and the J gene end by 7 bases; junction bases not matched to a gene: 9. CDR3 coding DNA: TGTGCCAGCAGCCATTCTGGACTAGCGATAAATGAGCAGTTCTTC. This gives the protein CASSHSGLAINEQFF.

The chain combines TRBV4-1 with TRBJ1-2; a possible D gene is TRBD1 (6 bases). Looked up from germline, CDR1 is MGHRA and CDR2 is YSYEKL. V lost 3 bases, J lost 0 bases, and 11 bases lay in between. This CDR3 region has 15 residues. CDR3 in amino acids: CASSHGQPSNYGYTF. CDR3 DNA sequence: TGCGCCAGCAGCCATGGACAGCCTTCTAACTATGGCTACACCTTC.

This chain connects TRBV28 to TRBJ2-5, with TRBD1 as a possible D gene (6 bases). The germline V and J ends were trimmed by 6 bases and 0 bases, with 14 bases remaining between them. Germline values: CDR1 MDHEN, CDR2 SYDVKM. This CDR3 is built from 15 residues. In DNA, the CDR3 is TGTGCCAGCAGATCCGGCACAGGGAACCAAGAGACCCAGTACTTC. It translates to CASRSGTGNQETQYF.

The CDR3: CASSARRLLNTEAFF. CDR3 in DNA: TGTGCCAGCAGCGCGCGCCGACTGTTGAACACTGAAGCTTTCTTT. The chain is built from TRBV13 and TRBJ1-1; the D is unclear. Germline CDR1 PRHDT, CDR2 FYEKMQ (reference sequence). There are 15 residues in the CDR3. V lost 5 bases, J lost 0 bases, and 13 bases lay in between.